The 13 T cell receptor beta chains listed next were all sequenced from one sample in a study of blood T cell repertoires in COVID-19. Here immunoSEQ multiplex PCR was the method, and the copy in TCRdb shows in-frame clones only, minus some. The table includes some 80,000 clones, about 86% detected once. Sequenced input: peripheral blood. These receptors all come from a woman older than 75 in a cohort sampled during active or convalescent COVID-19.

This clone was observed a few times. The CDR3 DNA is TGCGCCAGCAGCCCGGGACTAGCGGGAGGGTATTTCTTC. Translating it yields CASSPGLAGGYFF. J is TRBJ2-1 and V is TRBV4-1; 16 nucleotides match TRBD2. The germline gives CDR1 MGHRA, CDR2 YSYEKL. This CDR3 has 13 residues. Losses at the gene ends were 4 bases for V and 16 bases for J; bases not matched to a gene: 4.

In nucleotides, the CDR3 is TGTGCCAGCAGCCCTACTAGCGGGAGGTACAATGAGCAGTTCTTC. This codes for CASSPTSGRYNEQFF. V is TRBV3-1 (or the pseudogene TRBV3-2) and J is TRBJ2-1; 12 bases are a match to TRBD2. The length of the CDR3 is 15 residues. Germline CDR1 reads LGHDT; CDR2 reads YNNKEL (reference sequence). With 4 bases clipped from V and 4 bases from J, the junction kept 2 bases outside the gene matches.

This sequence joins TRBV30 and TRBJ1-1; 7 bases match TRBD1. The CDR3 contains 13 residues. After removal of 2 bases from V and 4 bases from J, the junction contained 4 bases not matched to a gene. Germline V gene data show CDR1 as GTSNPN and CDR2 as SVGIG (reference sequence). CDR3 protein: CAWSRDRVTEAFF. Here the CDR3 DNA reads TGTGCCTGGAGTAGGGACAGAGTCACTGAAGCTTTCTTT. The variable domain in full, completed from reference TRBV30 and TRBJ1-1, reads SQTIHQWPATLVQPVGSPLSLECTVEGTSNPNLYWYRQAAGRGLQLLFYSVGIGQISSEVPQNLSASRPQDRQFILSSKKLLLSDSGFYLCAWSRDRVTEAFFGQGTRLTVV.

V gene TRBV15 combines with J gene TRBJ2-1; 8 bases map to TRBD2. In germline, CDR1 is LNHNV, CDR2 YYDKDF (reference sequence). The length of the CDR3 is 16 residues. The V segment lost 0 bases and the J segment 3 bases; nucleotides outside the gene matches: 4. CDR3 DNA sequence: TGTGCCACCAGCAGAGATTTACTAGCGGTCTACAATGAGCAGTTCTTC. It specifies CATSRDLLAVYNEQFF.

The chain carries TRBV29-1 and TRBJ2-3, with 8 nucleotides matching TRBD1. The CDR3 length is 15 residues. V trimming: 0 bases; J trimming: 3 bases; junction bases outside the gene matches: 5. Germline V gene data show CDR1 as SQVTM and CDR2 as ANQGSEA. CDR3: CSVEEGQGQTDTQYF. CDR3 in DNA: TGCAGCGTTGAAGAAGGACAGGGACAGACAGATACGCAGTATTTT.

The chain has TRBV19 and TRBJ2-3; 7 nucleotides match TRBD1. CDR1 and CDR2 from the germline V gene are LNHDA and SQIVND (reference sequence). There are 16 residues in the CDR3. V was clipped by 5 bases and J by 0 bases; unmatched bases: 8. CDR3 sequence (DNA): TGTGCCAGTAGTGCTGACAGGGCGTCTAGCACAGATACGCAGTATTTT. Protein sequence: CASSADRASSTDTQYF.

This chain connects TRBV9 to TRBJ2-5; TRBD2 aligns across 9 bases. Germline V gene sequence: CDR1 SGDLS, CDR2 YYNGEE. The CDR3 runs 15 residues. Trimming removed 1 base from V and 2 bases from J; junction bases left unmatched: 3. The DNA of the CDR3 is TGTGCCAGCAGCGTATGGCTAGCGGGGCAAGAGACCCAGTACTTC. The encoded protein is CASSVWLAGQETQYF.

The chain links TRBV15 to TRBJ2-7; TRBD2 matches 10 bases. Germline CDR1 is LNHNV and CDR2 is YYDKDF (reference sequence). V trimming: 5 bases; J trimming: 3 bases; junction bases outside the gene matches: 13. The CDR3 is 17 amino acids. This chain's CDR3 is CATSRGVAGGIGYEQYF. CDR3 nucleotides: TGTGCCACCAGCCGAGGCGTAGCGGGAGGAATCGGCTACGAGCAGTACTTC.

Remarks on this clone: One end of the junction varies from germline; a read error may be responsible. V and J are TRBV7-7 and TRBJ2-1, with TRBD2 as a possible D gene (6 bases). The CDR3 length is 18 residues. Germline V gene data show CDR1 as SSHAT and CDR2 as FNYEAQ (reference sequence). This chain's CDR3 is CASSPPGVAISSYNEQFF. DNA of the CDR3: TGTGCTAGCAGCCCTCCGGGGGTAGCGATAAGCTCCTACAATGAGCAGTTCTTC.

The V gene is TRBV5-1, the J gene TRBJ2-1, with 11 nucleotides matching TRBD2. CDR3 length equals 16 residues. The germline V gene has CDR1 SGHRS and CDR2 YFSETQ. Germline trimming cut 5 bases from V and 5 bases from J; bases unmatched to any gene: 9. The chain's CDR3 is CASRQQTSGKDNEQFF. The CDR3 nucleotides read TGCGCCAGCAGACAACAGACTAGCGGGAAAGACAATGAGCAGTTCTTC. The whole variable domain, remainder taken from reference TRBV5-1 and TRBJ2-1, is KAGVTQTPRYLIKTRGQQVTLSCSPISGHRSVSWYQQTPGQGLQFLFEYFSETQRNKGNFPGRFSGRQFSNSRSEMNVSTLELGDSALYLCASRQQTSGKDNEQFFGPGTRLTVL.

This sequence joins TRBV19 and TRBJ2-2, with 9 bases identical to TRBD2. Trimming took 5 bases from V and 6 from J; bases not matched to a gene: 7. Germline values: CDR1 LNHDA, CDR2 SQIVND (reference sequence). The CDR3 contains 15 residues. The CDR3 coding sequence is TGTGCCAGTAGTCGCTTGCGGGAGGGCTCCGGGGAGCTGTTTTTT. Protein product: CASSRLREGSGELFF.

The chain couples TRBV15 to TRBJ2-3, with 9 bases identical to TRBD2. This CDR3 region has 17 residues. With V trimmed by 6 bases and J by 1 base, 11 bases remained unmatched. Germline CDR1 is LNHNV and CDR2 is YYDKDF (reference sequence). CDR3 sequence reads: CATSSGGGAARTDTQYF. The CDR3, as DNA: TGTGCCACCAGTAGCGGGGGAGGGGCCGCGCGCACAGATACGCAGTATTTT.

This chain links TRBV25-1 with TRBJ2-7, with 7 bases aligning to TRBD1. J was trimmed by 0 bases and V by 6 bases; bases with no gene match: 8. CDR3 length: 15 amino acids. Germline CDR1 MGHDK, CDR2 SYGVNS. CDR3 coding DNA: TGTGCCAGCAGCCCCACAGGGGTCCTCTCCTACGAGCAGTACGTC. It encodes CASSPTGVLSYEQYV.